This T cell receptor beta chain was observed in a study of blood T cell repertoires in COVID-19. Background on the study: Samples taken during acute and convalescent COVID-19 were collected in the United States, Italy and Spain. Sources were T cells, B-cell-depleted T cells, or PBMCs; the material itself was cDNA or gDNA.

It was during active infection that Seattle patients were enrolled and then longitudinally followed. The CDR3 covers 12 residues. Trimming removed 7 bases from V and 4 bases from J; junction bases left unmatched: 0. Germline V gene data show CDR1 as LGHDT and CDR2 as YNNKEL (reference sequence). As handled by the study authors: Counts of nucleated cells, estimated from reference gene primer amplification, were obtained. The table came from immunoSEQ multiplex PCR; TCRdb's copy has only in-frame clones and leaves some out. V, J and clone size were drawn from that table, and D and trimming were deduced from the DNA. The sample carries about 150,000 clones, around 83% recorded once.

The chain couples TRBV3-1 (or the pseudogene TRBV3-2) to TRBJ2-2; 7 bases are a match to TRBD1. This receptor was identified in an older woman with COVID-19, enrolled during active disease. The sample consisted of peripheral blood. CDR3 protein: CASNRGTGELFF. The CDR3 nucleotides read TGTGCCAGCAACAGGGGCACCGGGGAGCTGTTTTTT.